The clone carrying this TCR beta chain was detected a few times. The target antigen is unknown. Germline CDR1 LGHNA, CDR2 YSLEER. This CDR3 has 15 residues. Trimming at V came to 1 base and at J to 5 bases, leaving 6 bases not matched to a gene. This sample is drawn from a study of response to subunit inactivated influenza vaccine. Regarding the study as a whole: It was the authors' suggestion that each seasonal influenza vaccination recruits few new T cells.

MiXCR, applied by TCRdb to the RT-PCR reads, yields one record per CDR3 protein. The table includes under 800,000 distinct CDR3 sequences, about 14% detected once. The chain links TRBV4-3 to TRBJ2-7, with 9 bases identical to TRBD2. The sample in question was PBMCs from blood, obtained approximately 15 days before vaccination. The receptor's source is a man aged 50 to 60 who received an inactivated influenza vaccine. The CDR3 spells CASSQGLAGLDEQYF. The CDR3 nucleotides are TGCGCCAGCAGCCAAGGGCTAGCGGGACTGGACGAGCAGTACTTC.